One and the same sample provided the 13 T cell receptor beta chains below, sequenced in a study of blood T cell repertoires in COVID-19. The assay was immunoSEQ multiplex PCR, and TCRdb's table has in-frame clones only and misses some. The table shows 470,000 or so clones, with roughly 91% occurring only once. The specimen sequenced was peripheral blood. These receptors originate from a woman under 40 with acute or convalescent COVID-19.

The chain couples TRBV6-5 to TRBJ1-6, with D possibly being TRBD1 (6 bases). The CDR3 consists of 15 residues. Germline V gene sequence: CDR1 MNHEY, CDR2 SVGAGI. The ends were cut back, 3 bases at V and 7 bases at J, with 13 bases in the middle. The CDR3 loop reads CASSYSPGDNSPLHF. The CDR3 DNA reads TGTGCCAGCAGTTATTCTCCAGGGGACAATTCACCCCTCCACTTT.

The CDR3 loop is CASSQRTEGEAFF. In DNA form, the CDR3 reads TGTGCCAGCAGCCAGAGGACAGAGGGTGAAGCTTTCTTT. The rearrangement links TRBV3-1 (or the pseudogene TRBV3-2) to TRBJ1-1, with TRBD1 as a possible D gene (6 bases). Deletions cut 3 bases from V and 7 bases from J, with 12 bases between. Per the germline V gene, CDR1 is LGHDT and CDR2 is YNNKEL (reference sequence). The CDR3 consists of 13 residues.

The V gene is TRBV10-2, the J gene TRBJ2-7, with D perhaps TRBD1 (6 bases). This CDR3 is 13 amino acids long. V lost 8 bases to trimming and J lost 5 bases, with 16 bases between them. Germline V CDR1 and CDR2: WSHSY, SAAADI. The CDR3 bases are TGCGCCAGCTGGGGGCAGGGTACCCACGAGCAGTACTTC. This translates into CASWGQGTHEQYF.

The chain carries TRBV30 and TRBJ1-1; possibly TRBD1 for D (6 bases). Trimming took off 4 bases at V and 1 base at J, with 13 bases between the two ends. Germline V lookup: CDR1 GTSNPN, CDR2 SVGIG (reference sequence). The CDR3 extends over 14 amino acids. In DNA form, the CDR3 reads TGTGCCTGGATCCTGACAGGCGGGAACACTGAAGCTTTCTTT. This encodes CAWILTGGNTEAFF.

V is TRBV9 and J is TRBJ2-7, with a possible D match to TRBD1 (6 bases). Germline-derived CDR1 and CDR2 are SGDLS and YYNGEE. CDR3 length: 13 residues. The V gene lost 0 bases and the J gene lost 7 bases, with 11 bases spanning the gap. Here the CDR3 reads CASSVEVGAEQYF. The CDR3 DNA is TGTGCCAGCAGCGTAGAAGTGGGGGCTGAGCAGTACTTC.

This chain uses TRBV19 with TRBJ2-5; weak D call: TRBD2 (5 bases). CDR1 and CDR2 (germline): LNHDA, SQIVND (reference sequence). CDR3 length: 14 amino acids. The germline V and J ends were trimmed by 1 base and 2 bases, with 8 bases remaining between them. Here the CDR3 reads CASSIAGGQETQYF. The CDR3 DNA reads TGTGCCAGTAGTATAGCCGGCGGGCAAGAGACCCAGTACTTC. Together with reference TRBV19 and TRBJ2-5, the CDR3 gives the full variable domain: DGGITQSPKYLFRKEGQNVTLSCEQNLNHDAMYWYRQDPGQGLRLIYYSQIVNDFQKGDIAEGYSVSREKKESFPLTVTSAQKNPTAFYLCASSIAGGQETQYFGPGTRLLVL.

The V and J genes are TRBV4-1 and TRBJ2-2; TRBD2 aligns across 9 bases. J gave up 3 bases and V 1 base, and 6 bases lay outside the gene matches. Germline V gene lookup returns CDR1 MGHRA and CDR2 YSYEKL. This CDR3 contains 17 residues. The CDR3: CASSQVQRGAYTGELFF. The DNA for the CDR3 is TGCGCCAGCAGCCAAGTGCAGCGGGGGGCTTACACCGGGGAGCTGTTTTTT.

This clone was seen only once. CDR3 region: CASRPRLAGGGADTQYF. The DNA for the CDR3 is TGTGCCAGCCGCCCAAGGCTAGCGGGGGGCGGCGCAGATACGCAGTATTTT. V gene TRBV27 combines with J gene TRBJ2-3; 11 positions match TRBD2. The CDR3 is 17 amino acids. V trimming: 8 bases; J trimming: 4 bases; junction bases outside the gene matches: 14. Germline V gene data show CDR1 as MNHEY and CDR2 as SMNVEV (reference sequence).

This sequence joins TRBV7-2 and TRBJ2-3, with D perhaps TRBD2 (6 bases). The V end lost 6 bases, the J end lost 0 bases, and 10 bases lay between the germline ends. Germline CDR1 reads SGHTA; CDR2 reads FQGNSA. This CDR3 spans 14 amino acids. Here the CDR3 reads CASRLAQSTDTQYF. The CDR3 nucleotides read TGTGCCAGCAGGCTAGCGCAAAGCACAGATACGCAGTATTTT.

The chain couples TRBV18 to TRBJ2-1; D is possibly TRBD2 (5 bases). CDR3 size: 13 residues. Germline values: CDR1 KGHSH, CDR2 LQKENI. Trimming took off 1 base at V and 13 bases at J, with 14 bases between the two ends. CDR3 residues: CASSPLGGLEQFF. The CDR3 coding sequence is TGTGCCAGCTCACCACTGGGCGGGTTGGAACAGTTCTTC.

This clone came up a few times. CDR3 sequence reads: CASQVGGLGTEAFF. Here the CDR3 DNA reads TGTGCCAGCCAGGTAGGGGGCCTTGGCACTGAAGCTTTCTTT. V gene TRBV25-1 combines with J gene TRBJ1-1, with TRBD1 identical over 7 bases. Losses at the gene ends were 8 bases for V and 4 bases for J; bases not matched to a gene: 10. Germline values: CDR1 MGHDK, CDR2 SYGVNS. CDR3 length: 14 residues.

The V gene is TRBV5-4, the J gene TRBJ2-5, with 11 bases fitting TRBD2. The CDR3 has 16 residues. Germline V CDR1 and CDR2: SGHNT, YYREEE (reference sequence). V was pared by 4 bases and J by 5 bases, with 10 bases of the junction left unmatched. CDR3 loop: CASSPSGLAVMETQYF. Written as DNA, the CDR3 is TGTGCCAGCAGCCCATCGGGACTAGCGGTAATGGAGACCCAGTACTTC.

The V call is TRBV9, the J call TRBJ2-1; the match to TRBD1 covers 7 bases. The junction had 12 bases not matched to a gene; V was cut back by 4 bases and J by 8 bases. Germline V gene sequence: CDR1 SGDLS, CDR2 YYNGEE. The CDR3 is 15 residues long. The chain's CDR3 is CASSSPDRVRDEQFF. CDR3 coding DNA: TGTGCCAGCAGCTCACCCGACAGGGTCAGGGATGAGCAGTTCTTC.